Reported below is one T cell receptor (beta chain). Its antigen is not yet known. There are no base qualities to consult, and no much larger clone falls within one base. The data are from a study of control samples from healthy donors and cancer patients (TCRdb year 2020). Receptors were amplified or captured by the immunoSEQ multiplex PCR assay. Drawn from immuneACCESS, this table holds only the in-frame rearrangements with V and J called that TCRdb kept. Clones are partly lost; checked studies trace under half to an unresolved V gene and leave the rest unexplained. The table for this sample lists 71,000 or so clones; around 92% of them were counted only once. The top ten constitute approximately 18% of the sample. Looking up the germline V gene yields CDR1 SGHRS and CDR2 YFSETQ. A distance of 3 bases separates the germline ends of V and J, which lose 0 bases and 0 bases respectively. From the cysteine up to the phenylalanine, the CDR3 has a length of 14 residues. Only the CDR3 region is kept as DNA, spanning 42 bases read in frame from base 1.

Specimen: PBMCs. This TCR came from a man between 60 and 75 years old with lung cancer. The rearrangement combines TRBV5-1 with TRBJ2-2, with an unclear D gene assignment. The CDR3 has the sequence CASSLAANTGELFF. Here is the DNA: TGCGCCAGCAGCTTGGCGGCGAACACCGGGGAGCTGTTTTTT.